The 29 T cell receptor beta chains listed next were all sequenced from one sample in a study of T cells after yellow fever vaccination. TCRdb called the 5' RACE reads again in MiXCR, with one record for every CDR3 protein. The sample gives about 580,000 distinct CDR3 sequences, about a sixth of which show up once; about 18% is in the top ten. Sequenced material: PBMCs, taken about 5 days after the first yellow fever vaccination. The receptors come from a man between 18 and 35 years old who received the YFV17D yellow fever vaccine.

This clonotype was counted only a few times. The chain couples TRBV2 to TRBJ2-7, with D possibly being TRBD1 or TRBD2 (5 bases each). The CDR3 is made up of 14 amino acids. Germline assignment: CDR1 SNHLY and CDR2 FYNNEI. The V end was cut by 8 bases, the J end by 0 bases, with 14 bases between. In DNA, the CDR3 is TGTGCCAGCTATGAAAGGGACGCCTCCTACGAGCAGTACGTC. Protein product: CASYERDASYEQYV.

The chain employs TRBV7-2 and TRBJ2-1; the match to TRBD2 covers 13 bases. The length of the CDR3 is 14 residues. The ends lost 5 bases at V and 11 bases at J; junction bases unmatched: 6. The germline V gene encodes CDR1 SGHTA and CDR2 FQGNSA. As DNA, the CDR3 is TGTGCCAGCAGCCCTGGGACTAGCGGGGATAAGCAGTTCTTC. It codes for CASSPGTSGDKQFF.

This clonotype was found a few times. CDR3 DNA sequence: TGTGCCAGCAGCCAGACAGCCTACAATGAGCAGTTCTTC. Translation gives CASSQTAYNEQFF. This chain joins TRBV11-2 and TRBJ2-1; possible D gene TRBD1, 5 bases. V lost 5 bases and J 2 bases, leaving 7 bases between the germline ends. The CDR3 is 13 residues long. CDR1 and CDR2 from the germline V gene are SGHAT and FQNNGV.

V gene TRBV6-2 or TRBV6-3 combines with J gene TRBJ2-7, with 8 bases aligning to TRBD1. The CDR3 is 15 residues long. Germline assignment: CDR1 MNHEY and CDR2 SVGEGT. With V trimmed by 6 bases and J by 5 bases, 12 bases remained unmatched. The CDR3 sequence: CASRPPPGTGHEQYF. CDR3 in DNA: TGTGCCAGCAGACCGCCCCCGGGGACAGGTCACGAGCAGTACTTC.

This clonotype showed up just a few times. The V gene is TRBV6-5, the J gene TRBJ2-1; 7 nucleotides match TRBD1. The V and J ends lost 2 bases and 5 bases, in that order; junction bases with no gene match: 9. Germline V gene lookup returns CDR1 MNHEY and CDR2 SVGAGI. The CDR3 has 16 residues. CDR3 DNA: TGTGCCAGCAGTTACAAGAGGACAGGAAGGGACAATGAGCAGTTCTTC. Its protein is CASSYKRTGRDNEQFF.

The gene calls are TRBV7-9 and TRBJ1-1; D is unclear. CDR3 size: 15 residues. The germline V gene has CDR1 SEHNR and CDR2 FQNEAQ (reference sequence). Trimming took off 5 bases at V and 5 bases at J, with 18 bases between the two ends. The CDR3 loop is CASSAIGLTGTEAFF. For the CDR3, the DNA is TGTGCCAGCAGCGCAATTGGGCTAACTGGGACTGAAGCTTTCTTT.

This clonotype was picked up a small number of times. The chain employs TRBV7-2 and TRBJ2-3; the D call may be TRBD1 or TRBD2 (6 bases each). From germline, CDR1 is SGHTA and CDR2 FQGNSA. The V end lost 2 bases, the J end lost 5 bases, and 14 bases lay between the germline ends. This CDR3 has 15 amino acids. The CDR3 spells CASSLIRGGEDTQYF. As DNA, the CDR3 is TGTGCCAGCAGCTTAATCAGGGGCGGGGAAGATACGCAGTATTTT.

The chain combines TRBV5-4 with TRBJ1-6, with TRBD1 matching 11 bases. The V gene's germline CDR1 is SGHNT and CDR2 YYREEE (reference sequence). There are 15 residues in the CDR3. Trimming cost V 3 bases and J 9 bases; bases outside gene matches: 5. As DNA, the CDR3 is TGTGCCAGCAGCTGGACCGGGACAGGGGGTTCACCCCTCCACTTT. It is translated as CASSWTGTGGSPLHF.

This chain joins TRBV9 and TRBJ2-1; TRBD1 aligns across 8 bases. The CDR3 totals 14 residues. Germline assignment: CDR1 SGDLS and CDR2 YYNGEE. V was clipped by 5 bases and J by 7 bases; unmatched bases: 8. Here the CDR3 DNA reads TGTGCCAGCAGTCTAAACAGGGGGAGGAATGAGCAGTTCTTC. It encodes CASSLNRGRNEQFF.

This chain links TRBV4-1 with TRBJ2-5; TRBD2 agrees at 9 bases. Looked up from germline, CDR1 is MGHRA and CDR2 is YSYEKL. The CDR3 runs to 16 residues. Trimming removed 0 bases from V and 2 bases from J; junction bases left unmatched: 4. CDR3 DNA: TGCGCCAGCAGCCAAGAATGGCGGGGGGGACAAGAGACCCAGTACTTC. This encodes CASSQEWRGGQETQYF.

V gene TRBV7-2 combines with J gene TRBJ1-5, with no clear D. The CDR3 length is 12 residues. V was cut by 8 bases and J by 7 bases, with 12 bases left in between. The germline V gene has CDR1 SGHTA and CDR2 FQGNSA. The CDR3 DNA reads TGTGCCAGCGCCGGCGTAGGGCAGCCCCAGCATTTT. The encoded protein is CASAGVGQPQHF.

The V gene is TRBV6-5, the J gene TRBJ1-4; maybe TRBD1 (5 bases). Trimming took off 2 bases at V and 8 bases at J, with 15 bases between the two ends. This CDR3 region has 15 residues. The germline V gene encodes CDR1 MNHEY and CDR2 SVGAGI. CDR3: CASSYGDLGEEKLFF. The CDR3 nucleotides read TGTGCCAGCAGTTACGGGGACTTGGGAGAGGAAAAACTGTTTTTT.

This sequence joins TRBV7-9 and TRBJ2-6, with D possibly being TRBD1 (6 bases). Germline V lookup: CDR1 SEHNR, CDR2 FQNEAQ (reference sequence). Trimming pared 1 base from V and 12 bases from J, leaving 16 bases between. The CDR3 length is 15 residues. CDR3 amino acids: CASSLVDRDLPVLTF. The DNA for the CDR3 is TGTGCCAGCAGCTTAGTGGACAGAGACCTTCCCGTCCTGACTTTC. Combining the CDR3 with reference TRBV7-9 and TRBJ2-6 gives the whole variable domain DTGVSQNPRHKITKRGQNVTFRCDPISEHNRLYWYRQTLGQGPEFLTYFQNEAQLEKSRLLSDRFSAERPKGSFSTLEIQRTEQGDSAMYLCASSLVDRDLPVLTFGAGSRLTVL.

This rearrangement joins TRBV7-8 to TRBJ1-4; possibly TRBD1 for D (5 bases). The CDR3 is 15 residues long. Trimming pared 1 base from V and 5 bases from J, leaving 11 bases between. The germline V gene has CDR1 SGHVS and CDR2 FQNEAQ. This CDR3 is CASSLGGGRNEKLFF. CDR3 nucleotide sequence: TGTGCCAGCAGCTTAGGCGGGGGTAGGAATGAAAAACTGTTTTTT. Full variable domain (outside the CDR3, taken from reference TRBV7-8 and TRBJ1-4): GAGVSQSPRYKVAKRGQDVALRCDPISGHVSLFWYQQALGQGPEFLTYFQNEAQLDKSGLPSDRFFAERPEGSVSTLKIQRTQQEDSAVYLCASSLGGGRNEKLFFGSGTQLSVL.

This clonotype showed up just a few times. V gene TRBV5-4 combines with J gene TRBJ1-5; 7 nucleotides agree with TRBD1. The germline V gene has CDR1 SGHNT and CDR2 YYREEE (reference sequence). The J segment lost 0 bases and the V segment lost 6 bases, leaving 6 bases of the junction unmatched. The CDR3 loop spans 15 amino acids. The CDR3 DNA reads TGTGCCAGCACCAGGGACAGACCTAGCAATCAGCCCCAGCATTTT. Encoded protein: CASTRDRPSNQPQHF.

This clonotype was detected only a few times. The CDR3 DNA reads as TGTGCCAGCAGTGAAGGGGGCGTTGGGAACACTGAAGCTTTCTTT. This encodes CASSEGGVGNTEAFF. V usage is TRBV7-9 and J usage is TRBJ1-1; TRBD1 agrees at 7 bases. Germline CDR1 and CDR2: SEHNR and FQNEAQ (reference sequence). V lost 6 bases, J lost 1 base, and 8 bases stayed unmatched. The CDR3 spans 15 residues.

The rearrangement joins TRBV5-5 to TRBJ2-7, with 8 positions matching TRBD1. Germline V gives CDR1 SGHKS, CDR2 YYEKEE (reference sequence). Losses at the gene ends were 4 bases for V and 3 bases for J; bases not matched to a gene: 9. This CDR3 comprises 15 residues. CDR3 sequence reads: CASSPRTGQNYEQYF. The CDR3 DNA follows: TGTGCCAGCAGCCCCCGGACAGGGCAAAACTACGAGCAGTACTTC. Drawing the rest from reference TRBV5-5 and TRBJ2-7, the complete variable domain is DAGVTQSPTHLIKTRGQQVTLRCSPISGHKSVSWYQQVLGQGPQFIFQYYEKEERGRGNFPDRFSARQFPNYSSELNVNALLLGDSALYLCASSPRTGQNYEQYFGPGTRLTVT.

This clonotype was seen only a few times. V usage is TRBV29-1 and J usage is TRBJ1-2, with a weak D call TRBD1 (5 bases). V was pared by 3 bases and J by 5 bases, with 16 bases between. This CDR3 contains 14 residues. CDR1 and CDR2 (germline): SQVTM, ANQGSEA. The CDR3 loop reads CSVDTRGGVYGYTF. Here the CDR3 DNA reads TGCAGCGTTGATACTAGGGGTGGAGTGTATGGCTACACCTTC.

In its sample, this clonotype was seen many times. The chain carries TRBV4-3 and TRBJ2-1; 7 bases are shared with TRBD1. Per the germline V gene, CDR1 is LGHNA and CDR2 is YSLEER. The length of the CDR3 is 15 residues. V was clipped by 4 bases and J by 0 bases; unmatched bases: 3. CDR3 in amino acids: CASSPGTASYNEQFF. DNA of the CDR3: TGCGCCAGCAGCCCAGGGACAGCCTCCTACAATGAGCAGTTCTTC.

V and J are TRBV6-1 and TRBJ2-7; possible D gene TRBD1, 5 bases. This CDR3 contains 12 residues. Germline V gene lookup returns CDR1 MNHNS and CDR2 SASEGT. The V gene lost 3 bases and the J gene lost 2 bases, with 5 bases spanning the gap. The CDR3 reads CASSDRAYEQYV. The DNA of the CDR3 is TGTGCCAGCAGTGACAGGGCCTACGAGCAGTACGTC.

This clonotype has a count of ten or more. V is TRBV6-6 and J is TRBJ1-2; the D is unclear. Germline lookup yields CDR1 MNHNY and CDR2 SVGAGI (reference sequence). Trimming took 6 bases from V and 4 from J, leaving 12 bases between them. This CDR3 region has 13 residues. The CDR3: CASRTDGLYGYTF. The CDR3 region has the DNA TGTGCCAGCAGAACAGACGGCCTCTATGGCTACACCTTC.

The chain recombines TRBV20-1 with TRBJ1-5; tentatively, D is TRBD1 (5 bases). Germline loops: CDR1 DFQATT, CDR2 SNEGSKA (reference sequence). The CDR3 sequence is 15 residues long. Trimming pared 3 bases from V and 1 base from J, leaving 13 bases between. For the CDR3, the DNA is TGCAGTGCTAGGGCGGGACGGATGAGCAATCAGCCCCAGCATTTT. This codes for CSARAGRMSNQPQHF.

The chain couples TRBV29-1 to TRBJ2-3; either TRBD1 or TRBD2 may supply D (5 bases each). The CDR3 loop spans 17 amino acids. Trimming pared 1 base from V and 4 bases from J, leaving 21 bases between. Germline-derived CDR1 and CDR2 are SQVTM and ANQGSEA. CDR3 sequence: CSVEASGRYGVADTQYF. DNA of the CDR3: TGCAGCGTTGAAGCGTCGGGGCGGTACGGGGTGGCAGATACGCAGTATTTT.

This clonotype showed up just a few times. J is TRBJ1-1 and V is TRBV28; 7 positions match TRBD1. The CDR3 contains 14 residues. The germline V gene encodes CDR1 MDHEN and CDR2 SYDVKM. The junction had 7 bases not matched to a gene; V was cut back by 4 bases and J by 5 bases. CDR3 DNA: TGTGCCAGCAGTTCATCCGACAGGGCTACTGAAGCTTTCTTT. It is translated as CASSSSDRATEAFF.

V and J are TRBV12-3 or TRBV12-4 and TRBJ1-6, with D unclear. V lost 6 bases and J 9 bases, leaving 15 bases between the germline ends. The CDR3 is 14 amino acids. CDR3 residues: CASSYDPLGSPLHF. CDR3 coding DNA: TGTGCCAGCAGCTATGACCCATTGGGTTCACCCCTCCACTTT.

This chain's CDR3 is CASSSNRGGETQYF. The CDR3 DNA reads as TGTGCCAGCAGTTCAAACAGGGGCGGAGAGACCCAGTACTTC. The V gene is TRBV28, the J gene TRBJ2-5; 7 positions agree with TRBD1. With V trimmed by 4 bases and J by 4 bases, 6 bases remained unmatched. The CDR3 consists of 14 residues. Germline CDR1 is MDHEN and CDR2 is SYDVKM.

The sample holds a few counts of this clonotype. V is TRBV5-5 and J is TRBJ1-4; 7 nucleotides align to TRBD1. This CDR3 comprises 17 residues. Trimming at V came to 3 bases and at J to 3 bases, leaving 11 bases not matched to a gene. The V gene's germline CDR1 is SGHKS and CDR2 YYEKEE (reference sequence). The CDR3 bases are TGTGCCAGCAGCTCGCACCCTGACAGGGCGGCTAATGAAAAACTGTTTTTT. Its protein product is CASSSHPDRAANEKLFF.

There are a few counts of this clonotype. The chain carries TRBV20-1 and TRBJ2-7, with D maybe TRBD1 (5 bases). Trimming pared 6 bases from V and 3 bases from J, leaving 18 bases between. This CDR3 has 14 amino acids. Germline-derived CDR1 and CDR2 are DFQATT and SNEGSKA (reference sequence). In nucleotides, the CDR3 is TGCAGTGCGCAAGGCGTCCAGGGTGTCTACGAGCAGTACGTC. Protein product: CSAQGVQGVYEQYV.

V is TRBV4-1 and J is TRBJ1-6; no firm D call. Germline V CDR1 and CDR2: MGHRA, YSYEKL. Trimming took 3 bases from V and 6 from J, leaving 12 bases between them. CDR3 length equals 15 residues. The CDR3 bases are TGCGCCAGCAGCCACGTTCCGGGGTCTAATTCACCCCTCCACTTT. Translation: CASSHVPGSNSPLHF.